Below are 32 T cell receptor beta chains sequenced from a single sample in a study of blood T cell repertoires in COVID-19. The method was immunoSEQ multiplex PCR; TCRdb's version includes in-frame clones alone and lacks a portion of them. The sample has around 75,000 clones; less than 85% are singletons. The sample consisted of peripheral blood. The receptors stem from a woman at least 80 years old with active or convalescent COVID-19.

This chain connects TRBV12-3 or TRBV12-4 to TRBJ2-7; TRBD1 aligns across 8 bases. Unmatched junction bases numbered 4, after V lost 6 bases and J lost 6 bases. This CDR3 contains 12 residues. CDR3 sequence: CASRTGVSEQYF. In DNA form, the CDR3 reads TGTGCCAGCAGGACAGGGGTTTCCGAGCAGTACTTC.

This clone showed up just once. The chain is built from TRBV28 and TRBJ2-7, with D possibly TRBD2 on 5 matching bases. The CDR3 sequence is 11 residues long. Trimming left V 7 bases short and J 7 bases short, with 11 bases between. Germline V CDR1 and CDR2: MDHEN, SYDVKM. The CDR3 coding sequence is TGTGCCAGCAAACTGGGGAGAGAGCAGTACTTC. Amino acid sequence: CASKLGREQYF.

This chain links TRBV4-1 with TRBJ1-5; perhaps TRBD1 as D (5 bases). Germline V gives CDR1 MGHRA, CDR2 YSYEKL. V lost 4 bases and J lost 3, with 13 bases in between. This CDR3 comprises 15 residues. As DNA, the CDR3 is TGCGCCAGCAGCCCCCAGGAGGGGTACAATCAGCCCCAGCATTTT. This translates into CASSPQEGYNQPQHF.

This clone was observed a few times. V is TRBV6-2 or TRBV6-3 and J is TRBJ1-6; 9 nucleotides agree with TRBD1. Trimming removed 6 bases from V and 9 bases from J; junction bases left unmatched: 21. Germline V gene sequence: CDR1 MNHEY, CDR2 SVGEGT. The CDR3 spans 19 residues. The CDR3 coding sequence is TGTGCCAGCAGCGACGTTACGGGAATTCTCGGGACAGGGAGTTCACCCCTCCACTTT. Its translation: CASSDVTGILGTGSSPLHF.

This chain uses TRBV6-2 or TRBV6-3 with TRBJ2-5; 9 positions agree with TRBD2. Germline CDR1 MNHEY, CDR2 SVGEGT. The CDR3 length is 13 residues. Unmatched junction bases numbered 3, after V lost 5 bases and J lost 5 bases. CDR3 nucleotides: TGTGCCAGCAGTGCTAGCGGGATGGAGACCCAGTACTTC. Encoded protein: CASSASGMETQYF.

V gene TRBV6-2 or TRBV6-3 combines with J gene TRBJ2-1; TRBD2 matches at 12 bases. This CDR3 has 17 amino acids. The V gene's germline CDR1 is MNHEY and CDR2 SVGEGT. Trimming removed 0 bases from V and 2 bases from J; junction bases left unmatched: 2. Here the CDR3 reads CASSYSTSGGPYNEQFF. Here the CDR3 DNA reads TGTGCCAGCAGTTACTCCACTAGCGGGGGGCCCTACAATGAGCAGTTCTTC.

The V and J genes are TRBV29-1 and TRBJ2-7; 9 nucleotides agree with TRBD1. This CDR3 spans 16 amino acids. Trimming cost V 0 bases and J 6 bases; bases outside gene matches: 12. CDR1 is SQVTM and CDR2 is ANQGSEA in the germline V gene. CDR3 in amino acids: CSVEEVWTGDVREQYF. In DNA, the CDR3 is TGCAGCGTTGAAGAGGTATGGACAGGGGACGTTCGCGAGCAGTACTTC.

The J gene is TRBJ1-1, the V gene TRBV7-6; the D gene is possibly TRBD1 (5 bases). Germline-derived CDR1 and CDR2 are SGHVS and FNYEAQ. The V and J ends lost 6 bases and 5 bases respectively, with 19 bases between them. CDR3 length: 15 residues. CDR3 sequence reads: CASRVLSWGDTEAFF. The CDR3 bases are TGTGCCAGCAGGGTTTTATCCTGGGGGGATACTGAAGCTTTCTTT. The variable domain in full, with the rest retrieved from reference TRBV7-6 and TRBJ1-1, is GAGVSQSPRYKVTKRGQDVALRCDPISGHVSLYWYRQALGQGPEFLTYFNYEAQQDKSGLPNDRFSAERPEGSISTLTIQRTEQRDSAMYRCASRVLSWGDTEAFFGQGTRLTVV.

This sequence joins TRBV19 and TRBJ2-1; 10 bases agree with TRBD2. Germline lookup yields CDR1 LNHDA and CDR2 SQIVND (reference sequence). The CDR3 extends over 18 amino acids. V lost 3 bases and J lost 12; bases outside the gene matches: 20. The CDR3 sequence is CASSISARAGGQTMGQFF. The CDR3 bases are TGTGCCAGTAGTATCTCGGCTAGAGCGGGGGGGCAGACAATGGGGCAGTTCTTC.

The chain recombines TRBV19 with TRBJ1-2, with 10 positions matching TRBD1. This CDR3 spans 15 amino acids. Trimming at V came to 3 bases and at J to 0 bases, leaving 1 base not matched to a gene. Germline CDR1 reads LNHDA; CDR2 reads SQIVND (reference sequence). CDR3: CASSIDRGPNYGYTF. The CDR3, as DNA: TGTGCCAGTAGTATTGACAGGGGGCCTAACTATGGCTACACCTTC.

This chain uses TRBV28 with TRBJ1-3, with 10 bases matching TRBD1. After removal of 4 bases from V and 15 bases from J, the junction contained 6 bases not matched to a gene. This CDR3 has 12 amino acids. Germline V gene lookup returns CDR1 MDHEN and CDR2 SYDVKM. CDR3 sequence reads: CASSSPGQGKYF. The DNA for the CDR3 is TGTGCCAGCAGTTCCCCGGGACAGGGGAAATATTTT.

The chain couples TRBV7-8 to TRBJ1-2; 9 nucleotides line up with TRBD1. This CDR3 has 17 residues. Germline assignment: CDR1 SGHVS and CDR2 FQNEAQ. V was pared by 5 bases and J by 4 bases, with 14 bases of the junction left unmatched. CDR3 in amino acids: CASSAQPPGQGPYGYTF. In nucleotides, the CDR3 is TGTGCCAGCAGCGCTCAACCCCCGGGACAGGGCCCCTATGGCTACACCTTC.

The V call is TRBV5-5, the J call TRBJ2-7; possibly TRBD1 for D (5 bases). V shed 0 bases and J shed 1 base, with 11 bases lying between them. Germline lookup yields CDR1 SGHKS and CDR2 YYEKEE (reference sequence). This CDR3 is built from 15 residues. The CDR3 region is CASSLVSGWSYEQYF. CDR3 nucleotides: TGTGCCAGCAGCTTGGTCTCAGGGTGGTCCTACGAGCAGTACTTC.

The chain employs TRBV27 and TRBJ2-7; 8 nucleotides line up with TRBD2. V lost 5 bases to trimming and J lost 5 bases; unmatched junction nucleotides: 20. The germline V gene has CDR1 MNHEY and CDR2 SMNVEV (reference sequence). The CDR3 has 18 residues. Here the CDR3 DNA reads TGTGCCAGCAGTCCGCTCCCCCTGGTTGGCGGGAGGTCCCACGAGCAGTACTTC. Amino acid sequence: CASSPLPLVGGRSHEQYF.

V gene TRBV4-3 combines with J gene TRBJ1-4; perhaps TRBD1 as D (6 bases). V was cut by 3 bases and J by 10 bases, with 15 bases left in between. Germline V gene lookup returns CDR1 LGHNA and CDR2 YSLEER. The CDR3 length is 14 residues. CDR3 coding DNA: TGCGCCAGCAGCCAGGTACAGGGTTTTGGAAAACTGTTTTTT. Protein: CASSQVQGFGKLFF.

Only a few counts were recorded for this clone. This rearrangement joins TRBV5-1 to TRBJ1-1; tentatively, D is TRBD1 (6 bases). Germline CDR1 is SGHRS and CDR2 is YFSETQ. Trimming left V 1 base short and J 6 bases short, with 16 bases between. This CDR3 has 15 amino acids. The CDR3 nucleotides are TGCGCCAGCAGCTTGACCCCGGACAGTGGGGCTGAAGCTTTCTTT. Protein: CASSLTPDSGAEAFF. Drawing the rest from reference TRBV5-1 and TRBJ1-1, the complete variable domain is KAGVTQTPRYLIKTRGQQVTLSCSPISGHRSVSWYQQTPGQGLQFLFEYFSETQRNKGNFPGRFSGRQFSNSRSEMNVSTLELGDSALYLCASSLTPDSGAEAFFGQGTRLTVV.

CDR3 sequence reads: CAISLAPTNQPQHF. For the CDR3, the DNA is TGTGCCATCTCATTGGCGCCGACTAATCAGCCCCAGCATTTT. V usage is TRBV10-3 and J usage is TRBJ1-5; no clear D gene. The CDR3 runs 14 residues. Trimming pared 8 bases from V and 4 bases from J, leaving 15 bases between. Germline V gene data show CDR1 as ENHRY and CDR2 as SYGVKD.

The chain couples TRBV28 to TRBJ1-6, with D perhaps TRBD1 (5 bases). V lost 7 bases, J lost 0 bases, and 19 bases lay in between. Germline loops: CDR1 MDHEN, CDR2 SYDVKM. The CDR3 consists of 18 residues. The CDR3, as DNA: TGTGCCAGCACCCGTGATGGGGGGAGTAGCTCCTATAATTCACCCCTCCACTTT. It is translated as CASTRDGGSSSYNSPLHF.

The rearrangement joins TRBV18 to TRBJ1-5; 8 nucleotides match TRBD1. The CDR3 extends over 14 amino acids. Germline V gene sequence: CDR1 KGHSH, CDR2 LQKENI. Unmatched junction bases numbered 4, after V lost 0 bases and J lost 9 bases. The CDR3 sequence: CASSPPLTGGPQHF. In DNA form, the CDR3 reads TGTGCCAGCTCACCACCGCTTACAGGGGGGCCCCAGCATTTT. Using reference TRBV18 and TRBJ1-5 for the parts outside the CDR3, the full variable domain is NAGVMQNPRHLVRRRGQEARLRCSPMKGHSHVYWYRQLPEEGLKFMVYLQKENIIDESGMPKERFSAEFPKEGPSILRIQQVVRGDSAAYFCASSPPLTGGPQHFGDGTRLSIL.

The CDR3 DNA reads TGTGCCATCAGTAGCGGGACAAACTCCTACGAGCAGTACTTC. Translated, it gives CAISSGTNSYEQYF. The J gene is TRBJ2-7, the V gene TRBV10-3; D possibly corresponds to TRBD2 (7 bases). The germline V and J ends were trimmed by 5 bases and 0 bases, with 11 bases remaining between them. In germline, CDR1 is ENHRY, CDR2 SYGVKD. The CDR3 sequence is 14 residues long.

This rearrangement joins TRBV6-4 to TRBJ1-2; no reliable D call. CDR1 and CDR2 (germline): MRHNA, SNTAGT. The CDR3 sequence is 14 residues long. Between the trimmed V and J ends, which lost 4 bases and 6 bases, there was a span of 15 bases. CDR3 in amino acids: CASSASSQAHGYTF. The DNA of the CDR3 is TGTGCCAGCAGTGCCTCTTCGCAGGCCCATGGCTACACCTTC.

The chain employs TRBV2 and TRBJ2-2; 10 bases match TRBD2. This CDR3 region has 16 residues. Per germline, CDR1 SNHLY and CDR2 FYNNEI. The V segment lost 11 bases and the J segment 7 bases; nucleotides outside the gene matches: 16. DNA of the CDR3: TGTGCCGGACGGCTAGGGCTAGCGGGAGCTATCGGGGAGCTGTTTTTT. It is translated as CAGRLGLAGAIGELFF.

V is TRBV6-2 or TRBV6-3 and J is TRBJ2-7; maybe TRBD1 (6 bases). The germline V gene encodes CDR1 MNHEY and CDR2 SVGEGT. This CDR3 region has 15 residues. V lost 4 bases to trimming and J lost 5 bases, with 18 bases between them. As DNA, the CDR3 is TGTGCCAGCAGTTCGACCGGGACACCAAAGAACGAGCAGTACTTC. It codes for CASSSTGTPKNEQYF.

The chain recombines TRBV30 with TRBJ1-2; weak D call: TRBD1 (6 bases). CDR3 length: 16 residues. Per germline, CDR1 GTSNPN and CDR2 SVGIG (reference sequence). V shed 7 bases and J shed 2 bases, with 23 bases lying between them. CDR3 sequence: CASAKPRGQHNYGYTF. CDR3 sequence (DNA): TGTGCCTCCGCAAAACCGCGCGGACAGCACAACTATGGCTACACCTTC.

The chain is built from TRBV30 and TRBJ1-2; 9 nucleotides agree with TRBD1. Germline V CDR1 and CDR2: GTSNPN, SVGIG (reference sequence). Trimming at V came to 3 bases and at J to 8 bases, leaving 22 bases not matched to a gene. CDR3 length equals 18 residues. CDR3: CAWSRLVQLGQGSDGYTF. In DNA form, the CDR3 reads TGTGCCTGGAGCCGCCTCGTACAACTGGGACAGGGTTCGGACGGCTACACCTTC.

The chain uses TRBV2 and TRBJ2-7, with D maybe TRBD1 (6 bases). The CDR3 covers 12 residues. The V gene lost 2 bases and the J gene lost 4 bases, with 6 bases spanning the gap. Germline V gene data show CDR1 as SNHLY and CDR2 as FYNNEI. CDR3: CASSEQGYEQYF. CDR3 DNA: TGTGCCAGCAGTGAACAGGGGTACGAGCAGTACTTC. The variable domain in full, completed from reference TRBV2 and TRBJ2-7, reads EPEVTQTPSHQVTQMGQEVILRCVPISNHLYFYWYRQILGQKVEFLVSFYNNEISEKSEIFDDQFSVERPDGSNFTLKIRSTKLEDSAMYFCASSEQGYEQYFGPGTRLTVT.

The rearrangement joins TRBV11-2 to TRBJ1-2; D possibly corresponds to TRBD1 (5 bases). Looked up from germline, CDR1 is SGHAT and CDR2 is FQNNGV. V shed 7 bases and J shed 4 bases, with 16 bases lying between them. The CDR3 has 14 residues. The CDR3 sequence: CASTDSRLIYGYTF. CDR3 nucleotide sequence: TGTGCCAGCACCGACAGCCGCCTTATCTATGGCTACACCTTC.

The chain is built from TRBV27 and TRBJ2-3; D call uncertain. CDR3 size: 11 residues. The V and J ends lost 7 bases and 4 bases respectively, with 6 bases between them. Germline V gene sequence: CDR1 MNHEY, CDR2 SMNVEV (reference sequence). The CDR3 DNA reads TGTGCCAGCACGCGTGCAGATACGCAGTATTTT. Amino acid sequence: CASTRADTQYF.

The J gene is TRBJ1-5, the V gene TRBV6-5; 7 positions agree with TRBD1. Per the germline V gene, CDR1 is MNHEY and CDR2 is SVGAGI. Trimming at V came to 4 bases and at J to 3 bases, leaving 6 bases not matched to a gene. This CDR3 contains 15 residues. The CDR3 DNA is TGTGCCAGCAGTTCCTTAGGGGGCGTCAATCAGCCCCAGCATTTT. Amino acid sequence: CASSSLGGVNQPQHF.

This clone was counted a few times. The V gene is TRBV3-1 (or the pseudogene TRBV3-2), the J gene TRBJ1-4, with TRBD1 as a possible D gene (6 bases). Germline V gene lookup returns CDR1 LGHDT and CDR2 YNNKEL (reference sequence). V was trimmed by 2 bases and J by 12 bases, leaving 13 bases between them. This CDR3 has 13 amino acids. CDR3 DNA sequence: TGTGCCAGCAGCCAAAACACAGGGATTGAACTGTTTTTT. Residues: CASSQNTGIELFF.

The chain joins TRBV2 to TRBJ1-1; maybe TRBD1 (5 bases). With 4 bases removed from V and 1 base from J, the gap between germline ends came to 7 bases. This CDR3 is 13 amino acids long. Germline-derived CDR1 and CDR2 are SNHLY and FYNNEI. The CDR3 nucleotides read TGTGCCAGCAGTGCTAGGGGGAACACTGAAGCTTTCTTT. Residues: CASSARGNTEAFF.

The V call is TRBV3-1 (or the pseudogene TRBV3-2), the J call TRBJ1-2; D not certain. The CDR3 has 14 amino acids. V was shortened by 0 bases and J by 10 bases, with 15 bases between the two germline ends. Germline V gene sequence: CDR1 LGHDT, CDR2 YNNKEL (reference sequence). The CDR3 sequence is CASSQDWQFNDYTF. In nucleotides, the CDR3 is TGTGCCAGCAGCCAAGATTGGCAATTCAATGACTACACCTTC.